Listed here are 9 T cell receptor beta chains from one sample, sequenced in a study of radiotherapy plus CTLA-4 blockade in lung cancer (dated by TCRdb to 2016 to 2018). The library was made by the immunoSEQ multiplex PCR assay. TCRdb stores this immuneACCESS table with in-frame sequences only. Part of the clones is absent; in the studies checked, under half of the shortfall reflects unresolved V genes, and no reason is known for the rest. For this sample there are tens of thousands of clones; around 68% appear just once. Clones ranked in the top ten supply roughly 8% of the sample. The sample in question was peripheral blood, obtained from a patient treated with radiotherapy plus ipilimumab. The receptors shown here come from a human donor with non-small cell lung cancer whose response to radiotherapy plus ipilimumab could not be evaluated.

This clone occurred a few times. The chain recombines TRBV6-6 with TRBJ1-3; D remains ambiguous. V gave up 6 bases and J gave up 0 bases, with 9 bases separating them. The V gene's germline CDR1 is MNHNY and CDR2 SVGAGI (reference sequence). There are 14 residues in the CDR3. CDR3 protein: CASSQEVSGNTIYF. In DNA, the CDR3 is TGTGCCAGCAGCCAGGAAGTCTCTGGAAACACCATATATTTT.

The chain uses TRBV7-3 and TRBJ2-4; TRBD1 might be the D (6 bases). V shed 5 bases and J shed 2 bases, with 10 bases lying between them. Germline lookup yields CDR1 SGHTA and CDR2 FQGTGA. The CDR3 runs to 14 residues. The chain's CDR3 is CASSQTGPKNIQYF. The CDR3 nucleotides are TGTGCCAGCAGCCAGACAGGCCCCAAAAACATTCAGTACTTC.

This clone was picked up many times. The gene calls are TRBV5-6 and TRBJ1-1; D not certain. Germline CDR1 and CDR2: SGHDT and YYEEEE. V lost 3 bases, J lost 5 bases, and 5 bases lay in between. The CDR3 runs 11 residues. The CDR3 sequence: CASSYGTEAFF. CDR3 bases: TGTGCCAGCAGCTACGGGACTGAAGCTTTCTTT.

The CDR3 DNA reads as TGTGCCAGCAGCTTAGGGGCGGGCGTCGGGGCAGATACGCAGTATTTT. Translation gives CASSLGAGVGADTQYF. The rearrangement links TRBV7-6 to TRBJ2-3; tentative D call: TRBD2 (5 bases). The V end was cut by 1 base, the J end by 4 bases, with 15 bases between. The CDR3 length is 16 residues. Looked up from germline, CDR1 is SGHVS and CDR2 is FNYEAQ.

The chain combines TRBV6-6 with TRBJ1-3; D might be TRBD1 (5 bases). From germline, CDR1 is MNHNY and CDR2 SVGAGI (reference sequence). The germline V and J ends were trimmed by 5 bases and 0 bases, with 14 bases remaining between them. This CDR3 is built from 16 residues. The CDR3 coding sequence is TGTGCCAGCAGTCCCTTTCGGGGGGTCTCTGGAAACACCATATATTTT. It codes for CASSPFRGVSGNTIYF.

The gene calls are TRBV5-1 and TRBJ1-6; a weak D match, TRBD1 (6 bases). This CDR3 has 14 residues. Germline CDR1 is SGHRS and CDR2 is YFSETQ. With 2 bases removed from V and 7 bases from J, the gap between germline ends came to 10 bases. CDR3 region: CASSFGQKNSPLHF. The CDR3, as DNA: TGCGCCAGCAGCTTTGGACAGAAGAATTCACCCCTCCACTTT.

The chain has TRBV4-3 and TRBJ2-3, with 8 positions matching TRBD1. Germline trimming cut 1 base from V and 4 bases from J; bases unmatched to any gene: 10. This CDR3 region has 17 residues. Germline CDR1 reads LGHNA; CDR2 reads YSLEER. The CDR3: CASSQGPDRVGADTQYF. CDR3 bases: TGCGCCAGCAGCCAAGGACCGGACAGGGTGGGAGCAGATACGCAGTATTTT.

The CDR3 protein is CASSVVGLAGGHNEQFF. CDR3 nucleotide sequence: TGTGCCAGCAGCGTAGTGGGACTAGCGGGAGGCCACAATGAGCAGTTCTTC. V usage is TRBV9 and J usage is TRBJ2-1, with 15 bases matching TRBD2. The V segment lost 0 bases and the J segment 5 bases; nucleotides outside the gene matches: 3. Germline V gives CDR1 SGDLS, CDR2 YYNGEE. CDR3 length: 17 residues.

The chain couples TRBV5-1 to TRBJ2-7; D may be TRBD1 (6 bases). Deletions cut 2 bases from V and 5 bases from J, with 14 bases between. This CDR3 has 14 amino acids. Germline V CDR1 and CDR2: SGHRS, YFSETQ. This CDR3 reads CASSFHRDVDEQYF. The CDR3 nucleotides are TGCGCCAGCAGCTTTCACAGGGACGTTGACGAGCAGTACTTC.